This T cell receptor (beta chain) emerged from a study of shared clonotypes between healthy human individuals. Germline V gene lookup returns CDR1 MNHEY and CDR2 SVGAGI. V was pared by 6 bases and J by 4 bases, with 12 bases between. This CDR3 has 13 residues. Measured with immunoSEQ multiplex PCR; TCRdb has only the in-frame clones, and not every one. The sample gives about 2.4 million clones, about 92% of which show up once; about 0.13% is in the top ten. Recent vaccinations or acute infections were absent in the healthy HIV-negative adult donors. The chain recombines TRBV6-5 with TRBJ2-5; D is undetermined. Sample: naive CD4+ T cells sorted from blood. Subset reported: CD45RA+ positively selected. The receptor was isolated from a young man in good health. Written as DNA, the CDR3 is TGTGCCAGCAGCTCGGGTTACCGAGAGACCCAGTACTTC. As protein: CASSSGYRETQYF.